This T cell receptor (beta chain) was recovered during a study of CD8 T cells in Susac syndrome. Negative isolation was used for CD8+ and CD4+ T cells, and FACS enrichment was applied to TEMRA cells. The CDR3 is made up of 14 amino acids. The ends lost 1 base at V and 3 bases at J; junction bases unmatched: 1. Looked up from germline, CDR1 is KGHDR and CDR2 is SFDVKD. This clonotype appeared a single time. The RNA input was about 0.5 to 1 ug, and it was reverse transcribed with random hexamers. A multiplex approach, immunoSEQ multiplex PCR, amplified TCR beta CDR3 across 54 Vbeta and 13 Jbeta. TCRdb ran MiXCR on the immunoSEQ multiplex PCR reads and lists one entry per CDR3 protein. Of 180,000 or so distinct CDR3 sequences in the sample, approximately 96% are singletons; the top ten hold over 0.12%.

The V gene is TRBV24-1, the J gene TRBJ2-5, with 7 nucleotides matching TRBD2. The specimen was CD4+ T cells from PBMCs. The clonotype was recovered from a human donor in good health. CDR3 bases: TGTGCCACCAGTGATTTCGGGGGGAAAGAGACCCAGTACTTC. It specifies CATSDFGGKETQYF.